The next 31 T cell receptor beta chains were all read from a single sample in a study of blood T cell repertoires in COVID-19. Profiling relied on immunoSEQ multiplex PCR, and the TCRdb table lists in-frame clones only, not all of them. The sample records around 500,000 clones, 80% to 90% being singletons. The specimen sequenced was peripheral blood. These receptors all come from a human donor in a cohort sampled during active COVID-19.

The chain is built from TRBV4-1 and TRBJ2-3; D call uncertain. The V gene lost 0 bases and the J gene lost 9 bases, with 10 bases spanning the gap. This CDR3 has 13 amino acids. Germline V lookup: CDR1 MGHRA, CDR2 YSYEKL. The CDR3 nucleotides are TGCGCCAGCAGCCAAGAGGCCACCCCGACGCAGTATTTT. Encoded protein: CASSQEATPTQYF.

The genes are TRBV5-4 and TRBJ2-2, with D unresolved. The CDR3 runs to 14 residues. Trimming pared 0 bases from V and 2 bases from J, leaving 5 bases between. Germline V lookup: CDR1 SGHNT, CDR2 YYREEE (reference sequence). This CDR3 is CASSLVLNTGELFF. As DNA, the CDR3 is TGTGCCAGCAGCTTGGTACTTAACACCGGGGAGCTGTTTTTT. The entire variable domain, with the rest obtained from reference TRBV5-4 and TRBJ2-2, is as follows: ETGVTQSPTHLIKTRGQQVTLRCSSQSGHNTVSWYQQALGQGPQFIFQYYREEENGRGNFPPRFSGLQFPNYSSELNVNALELDDSALYLCASSLVLNTGELFFGEGSRLTVL.

With respect to this clone: Germline and junction disagree at one end, which may indicate a read error. J is TRBJ2-7 and V is TRBV7-2; D not resolved. Germline lookup yields CDR1 SGHTA and CDR2 FQGNSA. CDR3 size: 14 residues. CDR3 DNA sequence: TGTGCCAGCAGCTTAGCGCACAGCTCCGACGAGCAGTACTTC. It yields the protein CASSLAHSSDEQYF.

The chain has TRBV7-9 and TRBJ2-6; a weak D match, TRBD2 (5 bases). V dropped 4 bases and J dropped 2 bases, with 18 bases sitting between them. Germline V CDR1 and CDR2: SEHNR, FQNEAQ (reference sequence). The CDR3 loop spans 18 amino acids. CDR3 loop: CASSSPTVSGAGANVLTF. In DNA, the CDR3 is TGTGCCAGCAGCTCCCCGACGGTGTCCGGGGCTGGGGCCAACGTCCTGACTTTC.

The chain uses TRBV15 and TRBJ1-5; maybe TRBD1 (6 bases). CDR1 is LNHNV, CDR2 YYDKDF, per germline (reference sequence). The CDR3 has 15 residues. V was clipped by 0 bases and J by 7 bases, with 13 bases between them. CDR3 sequence (DNA): TGTGCCACCAGCAGAGATGGAGCAGGGGAACAGCCCCAGCATTTT. Translating gives CATSRDGAGEQPQHF.

The chain carries TRBV2 and TRBJ2-1, with 8 bases aligning to TRBD1. Per germline, CDR1 SNHLY and CDR2 FYNNEI. CDR3 length: 12 amino acids. The V gene end was trimmed by 8 bases and the J gene end by 7 bases; junction bases not matched to a gene: 4. The CDR3 spells CASEQGENEQFF. As DNA, the CDR3 is TGTGCCAGCGAACAGGGGGAGAATGAGCAGTTCTTC.

The chain recombines TRBV28 with TRBJ2-4, with TRBD2 as a possible D gene (5 bases). Deletions cut 2 bases from V and 6 bases from J, with 14 bases between. Germline V gene data show CDR1 as MDHEN and CDR2 as SYDVKM. The CDR3 spans 15 residues. The CDR3 sequence: CASSLMLVGINIQYF. CDR3 nucleotides: TGTGCCAGCAGTTTAATGCTAGTCGGGATAAACATTCAGTACTTC.

This clone was recorded only once. The V gene is TRBV4-3, the J gene TRBJ2-7; TRBD2 agrees at 7 bases. The CDR3 length is 15 residues. Germline V lookup: CDR1 LGHNA, CDR2 YSLEER. V lost 0 bases and J lost 6; bases outside the gene matches: 8. CDR3 sequence: CASSQELAGASEQYF. In nucleotides, the CDR3 is TGCGCCAGCAGCCAAGAACTCGCGGGAGCTAGCGAGCAGTACTTC.

The chain links TRBV29-1 to TRBJ1-1; no clear D. Germline values: CDR1 SQVTM, CDR2 ANQGSEA. The CDR3 has 17 residues. Between the trimmed V and J ends, which lost 3 bases and 0 bases, there was a span of 20 bases. The CDR3 loop is CSVDLLADVFMNTEAFF. The CDR3 coding sequence is TGCAGCGTTGATCTCCTAGCGGACGTCTTCATGAACACTGAAGCTTTCTTT. The full variable domain, with the rest looked up from reference TRBV29-1 and TRBJ1-1, is SAVISQKPSRDICQRGTSLTIQCQVDSQVTMMFWYRQQPGQSLTLIATANQGSEATYESGFVIDKFPISRPNLTFSTLTVSNMSPEDSSIYLCSVDLLADVFMNTEAFFGQGTRLTVV.

This clone has more than one count but fewer than ten. The V and J genes are TRBV5-6 and TRBJ1-6; D is uncertain. CDR1 is SGHDT, CDR2 YYEEEE, per germline. V was pared by 4 bases and J by 8 bases, with 22 bases between. This CDR3 has 17 residues. CDR3 protein: CASSGGTTPLPDSPLHF. The CDR3, as DNA: TGTGCCAGCAGCGGAGGAACGACGCCTCTCCCTGATTCACCCCTCCACTTT.

The chain recombines TRBV21-1 with TRBJ2-3; the tabulated D call, TRBD2, remains unverified against the DNA. TRBV21-1 is shown as a pseudogene. The CDR3 loop spans 15 amino acids. CDR3 amino acids: CASTLGTSGPDTQYF. In nucleotides, the CDR3 is TGTGCCAGCACCCTCGGGACTAGCGGTCCAGATACGCAGTATTTT.

The chain is built from TRBV30 and TRBJ1-1, with D unclear. V was pared by 0 bases and J by 2 bases, with 10 bases between. Germline assignment: CDR1 GTSNPN and CDR2 SVGIG (reference sequence). This CDR3 is 14 amino acids long. DNA for the CDR3: TGTGCCTGGAGTGTGAAAGGAGTCAACACTGAAGCTTTCTTT. It encodes CAWSVKGVNTEAFF.

The genes are TRBV9 and TRBJ1-3, with D maybe TRBD1 (6 bases). From germline, CDR1 is SGDLS and CDR2 YYNGEE. V was clipped by 5 bases and J by 5 bases, with 17 bases between them. The CDR3 totals 15 residues. The CDR3: CASSAQGFERNTIYF. Here the CDR3 DNA reads TGTGCCAGCAGTGCACAGGGCTTCGAGAGAAACACCATATATTTT.

J is TRBJ2-7 and V is TRBV7-3; TRBD1 matches at 9 bases. Per germline, CDR1 SGHTA and CDR2 FQGTGA. The length of the CDR3 is 15 residues. J gave up 4 bases and V 2 bases, and 6 bases lay outside the gene matches. CDR3 region: CASSLAGQGGYEQYF. The DNA for the CDR3 is TGTGCCAGCAGCTTAGCGGGACAGGGCGGATACGAGCAGTACTTC.

V gene TRBV3-1 (or the pseudogene TRBV3-2) combines with J gene TRBJ1-2; 7 positions match TRBD1. The trim removed 4 bases at V and 3 bases at J, leaving 5 bases unmatched. The CDR3 runs to 14 residues. The germline gives CDR1 LGHDT, CDR2 YNNKEL (reference sequence). In nucleotides, the CDR3 is TGTGCCAGCAGCCCGGGGGACAGCTACTATGGCTACACCTTC. Amino acid sequence: CASSPGDSYYGYTF.

The chain carries TRBV19 and TRBJ2-1; D is possibly TRBD1 (6 bases). There are 14 residues in the CDR3. V gave up 5 bases and J gave up 6 bases, with 14 bases separating them. CDR1 and CDR2 from the germline V gene are LNHDA and SQIVND (reference sequence). In DNA, the CDR3 is TGTGCCAGTAGTGGCGCGGACAGACCCAATGAGCAGTTCTTC. Translation: CASSGADRPNEQFF.

This clone was counted a few times. The gene calls are TRBV19 and TRBJ1-3; D remains unclear. Per germline, CDR1 LNHDA and CDR2 SQIVND (reference sequence). V was pared by 6 bases and J by 0 bases, with 12 bases between. The CDR3 has 15 amino acids. The CDR3 loop reads CASRGLTSSGNTIYF. CDR3 nucleotide sequence: TGTGCCAGTAGAGGACTCACGAGCTCTGGAAACACCATATATTTT.

The chain combines TRBV6-5 with TRBJ2-1; 9 bases are a match to TRBD1. Germline CDR1 MNHEY, CDR2 SVGAGI. The V gene end was trimmed by 5 bases and the J gene end by 4 bases; junction bases not matched to a gene: 3. This CDR3 spans 14 amino acids. The CDR3 nucleotides read TGTGCCAGCAGTCCCGGACAGGGGTACAATGAGCAGTTCTTC. This encodes CASSPGQGYNEQFF.

Here the CDR3 DNA reads TGTGCCTTGTCCATGAACACTGAAGCTTTCTTT. Protein product: CALSMNTEAFF. This chain connects TRBV30 to TRBJ1-1, with D unresolved. Germline assignment: CDR1 GTSNPN and CDR2 SVGIG (reference sequence). V was pared by 7 bases and J by 0 bases, with 6 bases between. CDR3 length: 11 residues.

This chain joins TRBV3-1 (or the pseudogene TRBV3-2) and TRBJ1-4, with D maybe TRBD1 (5 bases). The germline V gene encodes CDR1 LGHDT and CDR2 YNNKEL (reference sequence). This CDR3 comprises 14 residues. Trimming cost V 3 bases and J 3 bases, with 8 bases left between them. CDR3 residues: CASSQGRSNEKLFF. In DNA, the CDR3 is TGTGCCAGCAGCCAGGGGCGGTCTAATGAAAAACTGTTTTTT.

This clone has only one observation. The chain links TRBV30 to TRBJ1-1, with a weak D call TRBD1 (5 bases). CDR3 length: 12 amino acids. The V gene lost 3 bases and the J gene lost 7 bases, with 12 bases spanning the gap. Germline lookup yields CDR1 GTSNPN and CDR2 SVGIG (reference sequence). CDR3 amino acids: CAWRDTIREAFF. The CDR3 nucleotides read TGTGCCTGGAGGGACACGATACGTGAAGCTTTCTTT.

This chain joins TRBV28 and TRBJ1-1, with a possible D match to TRBD1 (5 bases). This CDR3 is 15 amino acids long. Germline V lookup: CDR1 MDHEN, CDR2 SYDVKM. V gave up 1 base and J gave up 0 bases, with 9 bases separating them. The CDR3 is CASSLYPGLNTEAFF. CDR3 nucleotide sequence: TGTGCCAGCAGTTTATACCCAGGGTTGAACACTGAAGCTTTCTTT.

The CDR3 sequence is CASSEGLLRWETQYF. The CDR3 DNA is TGTGCCAGTAGTGAAGGACTTCTTAGGTGGGAGACCCAGTACTTC. The chain is built from TRBV19 and TRBJ2-5; D perhaps matches TRBD2 (5 bases). CDR3 length: 15 residues. Germline loops: CDR1 LNHDA, CDR2 SQIVND (reference sequence). V gave up 5 bases and J gave up 5 bases, with 18 bases separating them.

The CDR3 protein is CASSLAGRGYNEQFF. Here the CDR3 DNA reads TGTGCCAGCAGCTTAGCCGGGAGGGGTTACAATGAGCAGTTCTTC. The chain carries TRBV11-2 and TRBJ2-1; 8 bases are shared with TRBD2. V trimming: 1 base; J trimming: 4 bases; junction bases outside the gene matches: 3. Germline CDR1 reads SGHAT; CDR2 reads FQNNGV. The CDR3 runs to 15 residues.

This chain connects TRBV29-1 to TRBJ2-7; tentatively, D is TRBD2 (6 bases). Germline V gene sequence: CDR1 SQVTM, CDR2 ANQGSEA. CDR3 length equals 12 residues. V was pared by 4 bases and J by 5 bases, with 12 bases between. The DNA of the CDR3 is TGCAGCGTTGTTCGGGAGAAGCACGAGCAGTACTTC. Encoded protein: CSVVREKHEQYF.

The chain uses TRBV29-1 and TRBJ1-3; D is unclear. Germline V lookup: CDR1 SQVTM, CDR2 ANQGSEA. This CDR3 comprises 13 residues. The ends were cut back, 3 bases at V and 2 bases at J, with 8 bases in the middle. Written as DNA, the CDR3 is TGCAGCGTTGATGAGTATGCTGGAAACACCATATATTTT. As protein: CSVDEYAGNTIYF.

This clone was seen more than once but under ten times. The genes are TRBV19 and TRBJ1-5, with D hard to call. With 2 bases removed from V and 4 bases from J, the gap between germline ends came to 9 bases. CDR3 length equals 14 residues. Germline CDR1 LNHDA, CDR2 SQIVND (reference sequence). This CDR3 is CASSINLPNQPQHF. The CDR3 DNA follows: TGTGCCAGTAGTATAAATCTACCAAATCAGCCCCAGCATTTT. The entire variable domain, with the rest obtained from reference TRBV19 and TRBJ1-5, is as follows: DGGITQSPKYLFRKEGQNVTLSCEQNLNHDAMYWYRQDPGQGLRLIYYSQIVNDFQKGDIAEGYSVSREKKESFPLTVTSAQKNPTAFYLCASSINLPNQPQHFGDGTRLSIL.

The chain uses TRBV15 and TRBJ2-1; the match to TRBD2 covers 10 bases. V was clipped by 1 base and J by 6 bases; unmatched bases: 3. Germline CDR1 and CDR2: LNHNV and YYDKDF (reference sequence). The CDR3 has 15 residues. The CDR3 DNA reads as TGTGCCACCAGCAGAGTAGCGGGAGGTCTCAATGAGCAGTTCTTC. It translates to CATSRVAGGLNEQFF.

The chain has TRBV5-4 and TRBJ2-1; 9 bases are shared with TRBD2. Germline assignment: CDR1 SGHNT and CDR2 YYREEE (reference sequence). The V gene end was trimmed by 4 bases and the J gene end by 1 base; junction bases not matched to a gene: 3. There are 15 residues in the CDR3. The CDR3 loop is CASSSTSGSYNEQFF. DNA for the CDR3: TGTGCCAGCAGCAGTACTAGCGGGTCCTACAATGAGCAGTTCTTC.

The V call is TRBV11-3, the J call TRBJ2-7; D perhaps matches TRBD1 (6 bases). V lost 3 bases to trimming and J lost 2 bases, with 8 bases between them. Germline CDR1 SGHNT, CDR2 YENEEA. The CDR3 has 13 amino acids. The CDR3 bases are TGTGCCAGCAGCTTTGGGGGCCCCTACGAGCAGTACTTC. Translating gives CASSFGGPYEQYF.

This chain links TRBV9 with TRBJ1-2, with D tentatively TRBD1 (6 bases). Looked up from germline, CDR1 is SGDLS and CDR2 is YYNGEE. This CDR3 region has 14 residues. V was shortened by 3 bases and J by 6 bases, with 15 bases between the two germline ends. CDR3 in amino acids: CASSEWGTFDGYTF. CDR3 nucleotide sequence: TGTGCCAGCAGCGAATGGGGGACATTCGATGGCTACACCTTC. Looking up the rest from reference TRBV9 and TRBJ1-2 gives the full variable domain: DSGVTQTPKHLITATGQRVTLRCSPRSGDLSVYWYQQSLDQGLQFLIQYYNGEERAKGNILERFSAQQFPDLHSELNLSSLELGDSALYFCASSEWGTFDGYTFGSGTRLTVV.